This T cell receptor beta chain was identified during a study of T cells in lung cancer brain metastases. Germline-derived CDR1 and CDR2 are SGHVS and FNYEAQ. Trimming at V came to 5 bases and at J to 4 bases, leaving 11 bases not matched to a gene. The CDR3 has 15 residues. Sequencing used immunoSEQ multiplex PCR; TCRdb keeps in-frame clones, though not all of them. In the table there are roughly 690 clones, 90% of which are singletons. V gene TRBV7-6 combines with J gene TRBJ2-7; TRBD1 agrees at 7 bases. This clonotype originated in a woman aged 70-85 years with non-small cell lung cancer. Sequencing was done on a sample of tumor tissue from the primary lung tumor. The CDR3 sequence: CASSEYPDRTYEQYF. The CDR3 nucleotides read TGTGCCAGCAGCGAATACCCGGACAGGACGTACGAGCAGTACTTC.